This TCR beta chain is from a study of blood T cell repertoires in COVID-19. The CDR3 has 14 amino acids. Trimming stripped 8 bases from V and 7 bases from J, with 17 bases between. Germline V lookup: CDR1 MNHEY, CDR2 SMNVEV (reference sequence). Generated by immunoSEQ multiplex PCR, the TCRdb table keeps only in-frame clones and is missing some. Of 150,000 to 200,000 clones in the sample, about 81% were seen once. This clone was seen many times. The receptor was isolated from a woman older than 75 with COVID-19, enrolled during active disease. Sample: peripheral blood. The chain combines TRBV27 with TRBJ2-2; the D gene is possibly TRBD1 (5 bases). The CDR3 is CASQIAPRVGELFF. The CDR3 bases are TGTGCCAGCCAAATCGCCCCCAGGGTCGGGGAGCTGTTTTTT.